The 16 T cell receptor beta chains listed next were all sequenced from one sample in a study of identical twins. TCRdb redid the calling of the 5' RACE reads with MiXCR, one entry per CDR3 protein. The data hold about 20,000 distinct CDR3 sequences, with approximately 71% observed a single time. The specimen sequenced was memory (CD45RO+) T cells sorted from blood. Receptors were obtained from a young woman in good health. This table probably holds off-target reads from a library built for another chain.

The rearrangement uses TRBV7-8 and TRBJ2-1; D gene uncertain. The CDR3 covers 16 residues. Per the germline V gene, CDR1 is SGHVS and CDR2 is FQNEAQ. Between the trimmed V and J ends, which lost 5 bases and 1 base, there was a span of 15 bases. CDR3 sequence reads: CASSPVLERSYNEQFF. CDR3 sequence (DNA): TGTGCCAGCAGCCCCGTTTTGGAGAGGTCCTACAATGAGCAGTTCTTC.

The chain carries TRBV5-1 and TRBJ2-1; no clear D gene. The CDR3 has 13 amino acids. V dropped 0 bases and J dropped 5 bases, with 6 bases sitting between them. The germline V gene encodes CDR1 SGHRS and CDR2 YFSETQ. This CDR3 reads CASSLESHNEQFF. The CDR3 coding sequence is TGCGCCAGCAGCTTGGAATCGCACAATGAGCAGTTCTTC.

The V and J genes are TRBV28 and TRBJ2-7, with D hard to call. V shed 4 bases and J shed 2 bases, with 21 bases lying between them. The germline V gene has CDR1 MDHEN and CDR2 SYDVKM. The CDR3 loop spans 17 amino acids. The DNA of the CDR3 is TGTGCCAGCAGTTCCCCCCCGGGTAGAACCCGAGCCTACGAGCAGTACTTC. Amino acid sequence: CASSSPPGRTRAYEQYF.

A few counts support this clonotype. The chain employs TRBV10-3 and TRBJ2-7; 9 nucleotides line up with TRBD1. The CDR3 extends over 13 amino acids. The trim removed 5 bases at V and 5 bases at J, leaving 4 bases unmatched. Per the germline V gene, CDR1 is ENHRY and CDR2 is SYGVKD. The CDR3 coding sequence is TGTGCCATCAGTATACAGGGGGCCCACGAGCAGTACTTC. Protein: CAISIQGAHEQYF.

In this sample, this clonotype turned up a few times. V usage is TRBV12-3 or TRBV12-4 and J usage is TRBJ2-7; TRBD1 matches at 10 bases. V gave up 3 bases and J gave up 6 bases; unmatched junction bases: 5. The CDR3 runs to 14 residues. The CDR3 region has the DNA TGTGCCAGCAGTTTGAGGGACAGGGGATTCGAGCAGTACTTC. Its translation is CASSLRDRGFEQYF.

The CDR3 bases are TGTGCCAGCCGACTTGTGGCCTACAATGAGCAGTTCTTC. Translation: CASRLVAYNEQFF. This chain links TRBV18 with TRBJ2-1; D unresolved. The CDR3 totals 13 residues. The ends were cut back, 8 bases at V and 2 bases at J, with 10 bases in the middle. Germline CDR1 KGHSH, CDR2 LQKENI.

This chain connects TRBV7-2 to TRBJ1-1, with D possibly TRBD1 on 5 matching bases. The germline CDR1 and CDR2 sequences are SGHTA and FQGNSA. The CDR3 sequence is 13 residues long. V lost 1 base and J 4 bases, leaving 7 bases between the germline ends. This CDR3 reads CASSLGGLTEAFF. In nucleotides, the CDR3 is TGTGCCAGCAGCTTAGGGGGACTCACTGAAGCTTTCTTT. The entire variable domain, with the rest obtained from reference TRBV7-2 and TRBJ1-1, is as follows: GAGVSQSPSNKVTEKGKDVELRCDPISGHTALYWYRQSLGQGLEFLIYFQGNSAPDKSGLPSDRFSAERTGGSVSTLTIQRTQQEDSAVYLCASSLGGLTEAFFGQGTRLTVV.

The CDR3 reads CASSRGFGYGYTF. CDR3 nucleotides: TGTGCCAGCAGTAGGGGGTTTGGCTATGGCTACACCTTC. J is TRBJ1-2 and V is TRBV6-1, with D perhaps matching TRBD1 (6 bases). Germline values: CDR1 MNHNS, CDR2 SASEGT. V was pared by 5 bases and J by 4 bases, with 11 bases between. CDR3 size: 13 residues.

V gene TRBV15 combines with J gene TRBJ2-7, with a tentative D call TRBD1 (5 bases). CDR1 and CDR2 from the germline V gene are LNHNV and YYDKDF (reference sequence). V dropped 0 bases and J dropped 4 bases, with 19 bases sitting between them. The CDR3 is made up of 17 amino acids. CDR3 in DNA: TGTGCCACCAGCAGAGATACACCCTTCCAGGGTGGTTACGAGCAGTACTTC. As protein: CATSRDTPFQGGYEQYF.

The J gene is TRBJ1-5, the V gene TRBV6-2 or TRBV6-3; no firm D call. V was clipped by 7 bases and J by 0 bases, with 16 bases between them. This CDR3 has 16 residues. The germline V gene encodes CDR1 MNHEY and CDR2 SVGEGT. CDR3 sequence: CASTPAAPYSNQPQHF. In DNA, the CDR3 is TGTGCCAGCACCCCCGCGGCCCCTTATAGCAATCAGCCCCAGCATTTT.

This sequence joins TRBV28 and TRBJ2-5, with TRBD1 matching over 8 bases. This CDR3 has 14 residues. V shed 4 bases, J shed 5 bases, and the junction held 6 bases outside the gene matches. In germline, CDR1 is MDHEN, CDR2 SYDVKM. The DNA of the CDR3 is TGTGCCAGCAGTTCGCGGACAGGGACCGAGACCCAGTACTTC. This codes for CASSSRTGTETQYF. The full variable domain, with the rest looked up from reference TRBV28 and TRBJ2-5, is DVKVTQSSRYLVKRTGEKVFLECVQDMDHENMFWYRQDPGLGLRLIYFSYDVKMKEKGDIPEGYSVSREKKERFSLILESASTNQTSMYLCASSSRTGTETQYFGPGTRLLVL.

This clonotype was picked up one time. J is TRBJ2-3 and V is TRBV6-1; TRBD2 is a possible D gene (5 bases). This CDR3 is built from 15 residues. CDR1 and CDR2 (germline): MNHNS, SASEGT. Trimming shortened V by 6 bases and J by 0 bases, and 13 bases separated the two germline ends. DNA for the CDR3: TGTGCCAGCAGACCGGACTTTACTAGCACAGATACGCAGTATTTT. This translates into CASRPDFTSTDTQYF.

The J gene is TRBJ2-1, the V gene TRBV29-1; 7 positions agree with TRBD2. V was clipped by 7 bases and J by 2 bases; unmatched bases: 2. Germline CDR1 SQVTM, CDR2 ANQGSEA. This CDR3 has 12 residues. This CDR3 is CSAGRAYNEQFF. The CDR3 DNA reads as TGCAGCGCGGGGAGGGCCTACAATGAGCAGTTCTTC.

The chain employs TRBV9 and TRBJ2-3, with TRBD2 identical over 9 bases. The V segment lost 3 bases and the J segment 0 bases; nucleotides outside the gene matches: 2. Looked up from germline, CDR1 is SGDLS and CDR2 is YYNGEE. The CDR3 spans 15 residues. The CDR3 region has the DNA TGTGCCAGCAGCGGAACTAGCGGGAGCACAGATACGCAGTATTTT. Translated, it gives CASSGTSGSTDTQYF.

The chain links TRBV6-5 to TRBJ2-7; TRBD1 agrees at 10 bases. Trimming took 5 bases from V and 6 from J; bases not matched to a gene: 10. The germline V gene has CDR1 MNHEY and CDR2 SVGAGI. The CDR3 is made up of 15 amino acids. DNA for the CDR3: TGTGCCAGCAGTACTCCGGGACAGGGGTTGGGCGAGCAGTACTTC. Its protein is CASSTPGQGLGEQYF.

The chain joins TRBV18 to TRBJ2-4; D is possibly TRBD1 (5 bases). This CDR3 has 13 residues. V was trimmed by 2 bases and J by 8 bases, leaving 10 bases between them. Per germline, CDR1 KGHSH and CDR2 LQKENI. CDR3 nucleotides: TGTGCCAGCTCACCATCCGACAGTTACATTCAGTACTTC. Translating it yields CASSPSDSYIQYF.